This T cell receptor (beta chain) was captured by sequencing in a study of T cells in Graves' hyperthyroidism and ophthalmopathy. Findings and limits, study-wide: In validation, the model predicted ophthalmopathy. These predictions came a median approximately 6.5 months before onset. Most thyroid clonotypes expanded above 0.001 appeared in blood too.

With regard to this clonotype: The antigen is undetermined.

Those with hyperthyroidism were 18 to 65 years old, newly diagnosed, and ill for under 2 months. Used for diagnoses were clinical symptoms, serum thyroxine and TRAb, thyroid ultrasound and orbital computed tomography. The V gene lost 8 bases and the J gene lost 8 bases, with 24 bases spanning the gap. This CDR3 has 15 amino acids. The CDR3 regions of TCR beta were amplified from RNA transcripts. RT-PCR in the first round (using the HTBI primer set) targeted the TCR CDR3. MiXCR, applied by TCRdb to the multiplex PCR reads, yields one record per CDR3 protein. The table has roughly 840,000 distinct CDR3 sequences, about 38% seen once.

V and J are TRBV12-3 or TRBV12-4 and TRBJ1-2; tentative D call: TRBD1 (5 bases). The clonotype comes from a man aged 18 to 35 with Graves' hyperthyroidism. Specimen: blood. CDR3 sequence reads: CASHRSAGGDGGYTF. Written as DNA, the CDR3 is TGTGCCAGCCATAGGTCCGCCGGGGGAGATGGAGGCTACACCTTC.